A single T cell receptor (beta chain) is shown here with its context. The sample comes from a study of blood T cell repertoires in COVID-19. As handled by the study authors: Estimated nucleated cell counts came from reference gene primer amplification. Clones were sequenced by immunoSEQ multiplex PCR, and TCRdb holds only the in-frame ones, with some missing. That table gives V, J and clone size, and the DNA gave D and trimming. The table lists some 120,000 clones, roughly 89% of them singletons. This CDR3 contains 15 residues. The germline V gene encodes CDR1 SGHKS and CDR2 YYEKEE (reference sequence). Deletions cut 3 bases from V and 0 bases from J, with 12 bases between.

Sequencing used peripheral blood. The chain uses TRBV5-5 and TRBJ1-2; D call uncertain. The sequence was collected from a woman aged 50 to 60 with acute or convalescent COVID-19. The CDR3 nucleotides read TGTGCCAGCAGCTCCCAGGTGAGCTCTAACTATGGCTACACCTTC. This sequence encodes CASSSQVSSNYGYTF.